This paragraph reports one TCR beta chain. This specimen comes from a study of blood T cell repertoires in COVID-19. Study information: Donors in the United States, Italy and Spain gave samples during acute or convalescent COVID-19.

Measured with immunoSEQ multiplex PCR; TCRdb has only the in-frame clones, and not every one. The sample holds tens of thousands of clones, about nine tenths seen once. The germline CDR1 and CDR2 sequences are MRHNA and SNTAGT. Trimming removed 5 bases from V and 1 base from J, with 8 bases in between. This CDR3 comprises 13 residues. Sequencing used peripheral blood. The receptor comes from a man aged 25-45 years with acute or convalescent COVID-19. V and J are TRBV6-4 and TRBJ1-1; D is unresolved. The CDR3 nucleotides are TGTGCCAGCAGTTCGACACCGAACACTGAAGCTTTCTTT. It codes for CASSSTPNTEAFF.